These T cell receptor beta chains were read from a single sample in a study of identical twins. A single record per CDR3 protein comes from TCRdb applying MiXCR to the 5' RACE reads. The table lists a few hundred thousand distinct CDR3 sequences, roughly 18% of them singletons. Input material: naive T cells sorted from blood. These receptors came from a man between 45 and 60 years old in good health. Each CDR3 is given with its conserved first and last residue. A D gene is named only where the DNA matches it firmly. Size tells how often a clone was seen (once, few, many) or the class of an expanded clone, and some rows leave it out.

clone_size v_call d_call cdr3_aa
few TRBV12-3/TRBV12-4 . CASSLSRAGELFF
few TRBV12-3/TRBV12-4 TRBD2 CASKPRTSPDAGELFF
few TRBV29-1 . CSLQVAGAGTQYF
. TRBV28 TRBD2 CASSQQFSGRAVNEQFF
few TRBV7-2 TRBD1 CASSLQGGRGIGYTF
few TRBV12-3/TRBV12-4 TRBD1 CASSLTGTGGTEAFF
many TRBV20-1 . CSSYPGRMNTEAFF
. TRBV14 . CASSQDGVHEQFF
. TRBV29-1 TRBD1 CSVGPGQGIPEAFF
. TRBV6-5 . CASSYGLGNTGELFF
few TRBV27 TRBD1 CASSPTLTGGPEQYF
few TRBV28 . CASSFGDNSYEQYF
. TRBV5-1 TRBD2 CASSLVSGDDNEQFF
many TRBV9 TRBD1 CASSAYSRQGMGETQYF
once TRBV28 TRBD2 CASSGDGRGVYNEQFF
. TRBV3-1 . CASSQGNTNTEAFF
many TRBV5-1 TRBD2 CASSTFSGGAGDTQYF
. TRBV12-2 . CASRLVPRRNTEAFF
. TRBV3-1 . CASSRRTTDTQYF
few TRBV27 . CASSFQDLKEQFF
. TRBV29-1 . CSARRTIQETQYF
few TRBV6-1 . CASAWTGHEQYF
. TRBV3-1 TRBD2 CASSPPLSGGRGEQFF
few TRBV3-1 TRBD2 CASSQGLAGGTYEQYF
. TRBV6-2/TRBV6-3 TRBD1 CASSYAGTGKFNEQFF
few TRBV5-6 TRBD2 CASSPTGLLAGTNTGELFF
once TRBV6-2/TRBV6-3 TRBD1 CASSQAGQGISYNEQFF
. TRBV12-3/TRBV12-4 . CTSRGTSYNEQFF
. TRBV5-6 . CASSLRATYGYTF
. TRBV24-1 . CATSDSTLGHDEQFF
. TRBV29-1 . CSVDQGYNEQFF
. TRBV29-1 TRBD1 CSVVGAGGPAGEKLFF
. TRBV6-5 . CASRDGESPLHF
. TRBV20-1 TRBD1 CSQGDRGYEQYF
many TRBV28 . CASSLSLNKNIQYF
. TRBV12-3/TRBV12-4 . CASTGAGRGETQYF
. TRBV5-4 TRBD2 CASTILRGTSSQETQYF
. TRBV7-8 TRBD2 CASSQITSGGATEQFF
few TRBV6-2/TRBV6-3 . CASSYSQAHQPQHF
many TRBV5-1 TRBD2 CASSLGGGSISYEQYF
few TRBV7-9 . CASSSEIDEQFF
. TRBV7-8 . CASSLGGSRAGQYF
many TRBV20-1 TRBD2 CSAPRGTSGNEQFF
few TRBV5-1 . CASTPGHKNSPLHF
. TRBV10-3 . CAISEILYEQYF
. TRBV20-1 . CSAWSFSNQPQHF
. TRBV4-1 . CASSQAPRTVIEQYF
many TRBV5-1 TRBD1 CASSTTGGYGSPLHF
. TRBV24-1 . CATSDGRDEQYF
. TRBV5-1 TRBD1 CASSANRGQETQYF
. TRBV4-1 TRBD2 CASSHVRQLAGYEQYF
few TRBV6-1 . CASSNGGPFYEQYF
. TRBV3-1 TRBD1 CASSQDQNRGYEQYF
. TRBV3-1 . CASSRGWLADNEQFF
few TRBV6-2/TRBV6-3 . CASRGRGQRGNEQFF
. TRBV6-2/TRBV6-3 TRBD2 CASGLAGAGGANVLTF
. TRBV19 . CASSAGGLHTQYF
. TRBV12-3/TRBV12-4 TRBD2 CASSLAGLGSDTQYF
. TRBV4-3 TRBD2 CASSHVAGGRYEQYF